This record covers a single TCR beta chain. The CDR3 runs to 13 residues. Trimming at V came to 8 bases and at J to 1 base, leaving 3 bases not matched to a gene. Germline lookup yields CDR1 SNHLY and CDR2 FYNNEI. This record comes from a study of blood T cell repertoires in COVID-19. At the level of the study: Both acute and convalescent COVID-19 samples were obtained from the United States, Italy and Spain. PBMCs, B-cell-depleted T cells, or T cells were the source of the cDNA or gDNA that made up the material.

Under the authors' procedure: The authors estimated nucleated cell counts from reference gene primer amplification. Some clones are missing from TCRdb's copy, which holds only in-frame ones; the method was immunoSEQ multiplex PCR. V and J calls and clone size are copied from that table; D and trimming were computed from the DNA. The sample contains about 97,000 clones, around 87% of which appear only once. Sequencing was done on a sample of peripheral blood. The chain links TRBV2 to TRBJ2-7, with TRBD1 matching over 9 bases. This receptor was obtained from a human donor in a cohort sampled during active COVID-19. The CDR3: CASAGTGSYEQYF. Written as DNA, the CDR3 is TGTGCCAGCGCCGGGACAGGGTCCTACGAGCAGTACTTC.